Below, 16 T cell receptor beta chains from the same sample are listed, as sequenced in a study of cytomegalovirus exposure and HLA in healthy donors. Vbeta (60) and Jbeta (13) primers were used in the PCR. Clones were read by immunoSEQ multiplex PCR, and TCRdb kept only the in-frame ones, dropping some. The repertoire holds under 130,000 clones, with approximately 66% as singletons. Material for sequencing was PBMCs. The receptor source for this set is a woman between 45 and 65 years old in good health and CMV-seronegative.

CDR3 in DNA: TGTGCCAGTAGTACCCGGGGGAGCGGTAGCACAGATACGCAGTATTTT. Translation: CASSTRGSGSTDTQYF. The chain links TRBV19 to TRBJ2-3, with D tentatively TRBD2 (6 bases). V shed 4 bases and J shed 0 bases, with 14 bases lying between them. Germline loops: CDR1 LNHDA, CDR2 SQIVND (reference sequence). The CDR3 length is 16 residues.

The chain employs TRBV19 and TRBJ1-4, with 8 bases fitting TRBD1. This CDR3 is built from 16 residues. The germline V gene has CDR1 LNHDA and CDR2 SQIVND (reference sequence). With 4 bases clipped from V and 8 bases from J, the junction kept 12 bases outside the gene matches. The CDR3 nucleotides read TGTGCCAGTAGTAAAGGTGGTCAAGGACAGGGCGAAAAACTGTTTTTT. This encodes CASSKGGQGQGEKLFF.

V gene TRBV15 combines with J gene TRBJ2-7; tentative D call: TRBD2 (6 bases). From germline, CDR1 is LNHNV and CDR2 YYDKDF (reference sequence). V was trimmed by 0 bases and J by 9 bases, leaving 12 bases between them. The CDR3 is made up of 13 amino acids. CDR3 region: CATSRDNPGGQYF. CDR3 nucleotides: TGTGCCACCAGCAGAGATAATCCCGGGGGGCAGTACTTC.

This clone is a singleton in its sample. The V gene is TRBV29-1, the J gene TRBJ1-5; a weak D match, TRBD1 (5 bases). V shed 6 bases and J shed 7 bases, with 13 bases lying between them. The CDR3 is 12 residues long. Germline CDR1 reads SQVTM; CDR2 reads ANQGSEA. DNA for the CDR3: TGCAGCGTAGGGGACTTGGGACAGCCCCAGCATTTT. It is translated as CSVGDLGQPQHF.

The chain couples TRBV6-6 to TRBJ2-3; no clear D. Germline assignment: CDR1 MNHNY and CDR2 SVGAGI (reference sequence). V gave up 0 bases and J gave up 4 bases, with 14 bases separating them. The CDR3 consists of 16 residues. CDR3 region: CASSYSVSPGSDTQYF. CDR3 in DNA: TGTGCCAGCAGTTACTCGGTTTCGCCAGGTTCAGATACGCAGTATTTT.

This clone was seen a few times. This chain's CDR3 is CASRPTGLAEYNEQFF. The CDR3 DNA reads TGTGCCAGCAGGCCCACCGGACTAGCGGAATACAATGAGCAGTTCTTC. This rearrangement joins TRBV13 to TRBJ2-1, with 10 positions matching TRBD2. V lost 6 bases to trimming and J lost 4 bases; unmatched junction nucleotides: 9. This CDR3 region has 16 residues. Germline CDR1 and CDR2: PRHDT and FYEKMQ (reference sequence).

This clone was counted between two and nine times. The CDR3 is CASSLSRVGTKQYF. The CDR3 bases are TGTGCCAGCAGCCTCTCTCGGGTGGGGACTAAGCAGTACTTC. This rearrangement joins TRBV13 to TRBJ2-7; TRBD2 matches 7 bases. The CDR3 has 14 amino acids. Germline loops: CDR1 PRHDT, CDR2 FYEKMQ (reference sequence). V dropped 5 bases and J dropped 8; count of bases not matched to a gene: 12.

This clone occurred a few times. The V call is TRBV6-5, the J call TRBJ1-3; no clear D gene. The CDR3 extends over 15 amino acids. Trimming removed 0 bases from V and 0 bases from J, with 6 bases in between. Germline V gene data show CDR1 as MNHEY and CDR2 as SVGAGI. The CDR3 loop reads CASSYSETSGNTIYF. CDR3 nucleotides: TGTGCCAGCAGTTACTCGGAGACCTCTGGAAACACCATATATTTT.

This clone was recorded a few times. CDR3 protein: CASSFQQGVYEQYF. Written as DNA, the CDR3 is TGTGCCAGCAGCTTTCAACAGGGGGTCTACGAGCAGTACTTC. This rearrangement joins TRBV7-9 to TRBJ2-7; 8 bases align to TRBD1. The V gene's germline CDR1 is SEHNR and CDR2 FQNEAQ (reference sequence). V lost 3 bases to trimming and J lost 3 bases; unmatched junction nucleotides: 4. The CDR3 loop spans 14 amino acids.

This chain uses TRBV5-5 with TRBJ2-7; 9 nucleotides line up with TRBD1. J lost 6 bases, V lost 2 bases, and 9 bases had no gene match. CDR3 length equals 15 residues. Germline V gene lookup returns CDR1 SGHKS and CDR2 YYEKEE (reference sequence). The CDR3 is CASSFASGQGGEQYF. CDR3 nucleotides: TGTGCCAGCAGCTTTGCATCGGGACAGGGTGGCGAGCAGTACTTC.

The V gene is TRBV18, the J gene TRBJ1-5; 11 bases are shared with TRBD1. V lost 2 bases and J lost 7; bases outside the gene matches: 1. The germline V gene encodes CDR1 KGHSH and CDR2 LQKENI. The CDR3 has 14 amino acids. CDR3 region: CASSPGTGGQPQHF. CDR3 in DNA: TGTGCCAGCTCACCAGGGACAGGGGGACAGCCCCAGCATTTT.

The chain links TRBV30 to TRBJ1-1; D not certain. Trimming left V 2 bases short and J 1 base short, with 5 bases between. The CDR3 runs 12 residues. CDR1 is GTSNPN, CDR2 SVGIG, per germline (reference sequence). Here the CDR3 reads CAWSPWNTEAFF. The CDR3 nucleotides are TGTGCCTGGAGTCCCTGGAACACTGAAGCTTTCTTT.

The table lists this clone with a few counts. The chain uses TRBV7-2 and TRBJ1-1; TRBD1 might be the D (5 bases). V dropped 4 bases and J dropped 3 bases, with 12 bases sitting between them. Looked up from germline, CDR1 is SGHTA and CDR2 is FQGNSA. The length of the CDR3 is 14 residues. CDR3 DNA sequence: TGTGCCAGCAGCTCCCGGGGGGGGGACACTGAAGCTTTCTTT. Translation gives CASSSRGGDTEAFF.

The chain recombines TRBV11-3 with TRBJ2-1; 9 nucleotides align to TRBD1. The CDR3 runs 16 residues. The J segment lost 8 bases and the V segment lost 5 bases, leaving 13 bases of the junction unmatched. Per germline, CDR1 SGHNT and CDR2 YENEEA. CDR3 nucleotides: TGTGCCAGCAGCCAGGCCCGGGACAGGGTATTCCATGAGCAGTTCTTC. It translates to CASSQARDRVFHEQFF.

The chain links TRBV5-1 to TRBJ1-1, with TRBD1 matching 9 bases. There are 15 residues in the CDR3. J was trimmed by 4 bases and V by 4 bases; bases with no gene match: 8. Germline CDR1 and CDR2: SGHRS and YFSETQ. The CDR3 spells CASSAGQGLSTEAFF. DNA of the CDR3: TGCGCCAGCAGCGCGGGACAGGGCTTGAGCACTGAAGCTTTCTTT.

This rearrangement joins TRBV10-2 to TRBJ2-7, with a possible D match to TRBD2 (5 bases). Germline CDR1 and CDR2: WSHSY and SAAADI. Trimming shortened V by 4 bases and J by 4 bases, and 14 bases separated the two germline ends. The CDR3 is made up of 14 amino acids. The CDR3 protein is CASSVASGGYEQYF. The CDR3 nucleotides read TGCGCCAGCAGTGTCGCCTCAGGCGGGTACGAGCAGTACTTC.